The 4 T cell receptor beta chains in this list originate from one sample, sequenced in a study of T-cell reconstitution after alpha-beta-depleted transplantation in children. Library preparation (for TCRbeta) was performed with unique molecular identifiers. TCRdb re-derived calls from the PCR reads in MiXCR, one entry per CDR3 protein. Among about 980,000 distinct CDR3 sequences, 25% to 35% were seen once, and the ten largest hold roughly 31%. Specimen: PBMCs, mostly from graft donor cells, collected 360 days after TCRalphabeta/CD19-depleted stem cell transplant. The receptors originated from a boy younger than two who had a stem cell transplant for SCID, so the T cells may come from the graft donor.

This clonotype was counted a single time. This chain connects TRBV24-1 to TRBJ2-7, with D unresolved. Germline V lookup: CDR1 KGHDR, CDR2 SFDVKD. The CDR3 is made up of 15 amino acids. V was trimmed by 3 bases and J by 3 bases, leaving 14 bases between them. The CDR3 nucleotides read TGTGCCACCAGTGATACCCGGACGGCTGGCTACGAGCAGTACTTC. It specifies CATSDTRTAGYEQYF.

This clonotype was recorded at least ten times. V and J are TRBV20-1 and TRBJ2-7, with D possibly being TRBD1 (5 bases). Trimming took off 1 base at V and 0 bases at J, with 10 bases between the two ends. This CDR3 comprises 14 residues. The germline V gene has CDR1 DFQATT and CDR2 SNEGSKA (reference sequence). CDR3 bases: TGCAGTGCTAGAGGGGGCTCCAGCTCCTACGAGCAGTACTTC. This encodes CSARGGSSSYEQYF.

Note on this clonotype: One end of the junction varies from germline; a read error may be responsible. The gene calls are TRBV20-1 and TRBJ1-1; TRBD1 agrees at 7 bases. CDR1 and CDR2 (germline): DFQATT, SNEGSKA (reference sequence). The CDR3 sequence is 15 residues long. The CDR3 nucleotides are TGCAGTACTAGCCAGGGGGAGGGGCGACGGACTGAAGCTTTCTTT. Its translation is CSTSQGEGRRTEAFF.

The J gene is TRBJ2-7, the V gene TRBV18; 9 positions agree with TRBD1. Unmatched junction bases numbered 12, after V lost 4 bases and J lost 5 bases. CDR3 length: 16 amino acids. Germline CDR1 KGHSH, CDR2 LQKENI. CDR3 coding DNA: TGTGCCAGCTCACTGGTTCCGGGGACAGGGTATGACGAGCAGTACTTC. It translates to CASSLVPGTGYDEQYF.